This T cell receptor beta chain is from a study of cytomegalovirus exposure and HLA in healthy donors. The germline gives CDR1 SNHLY, CDR2 FYNNEI. The CDR3 runs to 16 residues. Germline trimming cut 6 bases from V and 7 bases from J; bases unmatched to any gene: 14. Primers: 60 Vbeta forward and 13 Jbeta reverse. Libraries were prepared by immunoSEQ multiplex PCR; TCRdb keeps only in-frame clonotypes and omits some of them. The sample contains 150,000 to 200,000 clones, roughly 80% of which appear only once. A remark on this clone: Its antigen remains unknown.

Study-wide findings and caveats: DRB1 had the most TCR associations and HLA-C the fewest, a later analysis found, with rates varying by HLA locus.

This clonotype was sampled from a female donor in good health and CMV-seronegative. This rearrangement joins TRBV2 to TRBJ1-5; 8 bases align to TRBD1. The material sequenced was PBMCs. In DNA, the CDR3 is TGTGCCAGCAGCCACCCAGGACAGGGTGGGGGGCAGCCCCAGCATTTT. Its protein is CASSHPGQGGGQPQHF.